This T cell receptor (beta chain) was recovered during a study of OX40 agonist ivuxolimab in advanced cancers. The study's findings and limits: The study found among the lowest clonal expansion in partial responders at 0.1-3.0 mg/kg. At 0.1 to 3.0 mg/kg and by week 6, clonal expansion occurred in CD4+ and CD8+ blood T cells.

About this clone: Its antigen remains unknown.

Repertoires were generated with immunoSEQ multiplex PCR, while TCRdb's copy carries only in-frame clones and drops some. The sample includes about 100,000 clones, approximately 90% of them seen just once. The V and J ends lost 1 base and 3 bases, in that order; junction bases with no gene match: 9. Germline V CDR1 and CDR2: LNHNV, YYDKDF (reference sequence). The CDR3 is 18 amino acids. The sample in question was CD4+ or CD8+ T cells sorted from blood, obtained in a trial of the OX40 agonist ivuxolimab. J is TRBJ1-1 and V is TRBV15, with 12 nucleotides matching TRBD1. The sequence came from an adult with an advanced solid tumor such as melanoma, head and neck, liver or kidney cancer. The chain's CDR3 is CATSRVWDRGRVDTEAFF. The DNA for the CDR3 is TGTGCCACCAGCAGAGTCTGGGACAGGGGGCGCGTGGACACTGAAGCTTTCTTT.